The 2 T cell receptor beta chains presented below share a single source sample, sequenced in a study of blood T cells in healthy people across ages. The authors ran a second PCR of roughly 6 to 11 cycles using a sample-barcoded 5' primer and a J-beta primer mix. Using its own MiXCR run on the 5' RACE reads, TCRdb lists one record per CDR3 protein. The sample carries about 560,000 distinct CDR3 sequences, about 27% recorded once. The same data also went into a second study, on T cells of mothers and their children.

Specimen: blood. Receptors were obtained from a boy aged 2 to 9 in good health.

The table lists this clonotype with many counts. This rearrangement joins TRBV4-2 to TRBJ1-4; tentative D call: TRBD1 (5 bases). The germline V and J ends were trimmed by 2 bases and 6 bases, with 16 bases remaining between them. The germline CDR1 and CDR2 sequences are LGHNA and YNFKEQ. The CDR3 sequence is 16 residues long. The CDR3 DNA is TGTGCCAGCAGCCAAACCTATTCAGGGTCCGATGAAAAACTGTTTTTT. Protein: CASSQTYSGSDEKLFF.

This clonotype occurred a few times. It may be a read error: a sequence one base away is much more abundant. V usage is TRBV5-1 and J usage is TRBJ2-7, with a possible D match to TRBD1 (6 bases). CDR1 SGHRS and CDR2 YFSETQ come from the germline V gene. There are 14 residues in the CDR3. CDR3: CASGLEAGDYEQYF. The DNA for the CDR3 is TGCGCCAGCGGCTTGGAGGCAGGGGACTACGAGCAGTACTTC.